The table lists the clone carrying this T cell receptor beta chain with a few counts. Its target is unknown. There are 15 residues in the CDR3. V was cut by 6 bases and J by 4 bases, with 16 bases left in between. Germline V gene data show CDR1 as MNHNY and CDR2 as SVGAGI (reference sequence). Library construction involved attaching unique molecular identifiers to individual cDNA molecules, which allowed quantitative, reproducible TCR counting. As originally analysed: Individual samples carried between about 23,224 and 750,000 TCRs, with some 100,000 as the median. TCRdb redid the calling of the reads with MiXCR, one entry per CDR3 protein. The V and J calls follow TCRdb's processing rather than the paper's. The table lists 100,000 to 150,000 distinct CDR3 sequences, around 9% of them singletons. The data originate from a study of human T cells and chemical hapten exposure. For the study at large: Small discrepancies in pooled library volume mainly accounted for the varying TCR yields per sample.

Overall study results and limits: DPC sensitization left the count of TCRs above 1 in 1000 unchanged.

The authors extracted total RNA from unfractionated whole blood. The sequence was obtained from a human donor in good health. Some clones in this sample may be carry-over from other donors' samples. The sample consisted of whole blood. The chain recombines TRBV6-6 with TRBJ1-5; possible D gene TRBD1, 6 bases. The CDR3 here is CASSLPGALNQPQHF. The CDR3, as DNA: TGTGCCAGCAGCCTTCCAGGGGCACTTAATCAGCCCCAGCATTTT.